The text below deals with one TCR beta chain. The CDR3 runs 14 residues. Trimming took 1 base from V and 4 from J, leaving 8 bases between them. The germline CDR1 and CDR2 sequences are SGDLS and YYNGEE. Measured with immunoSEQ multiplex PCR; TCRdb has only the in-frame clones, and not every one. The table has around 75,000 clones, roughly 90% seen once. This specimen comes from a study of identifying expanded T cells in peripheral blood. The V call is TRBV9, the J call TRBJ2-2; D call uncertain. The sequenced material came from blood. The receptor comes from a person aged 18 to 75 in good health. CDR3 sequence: CASSVSVSTGELFF. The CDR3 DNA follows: TGTGCCAGCAGCGTAAGTGTGAGCACCGGGGAGCTGTTTTTT.